The 32 T cell receptor beta chains listed next were all sequenced from one sample in a study of CD8 T cells in ankylosing spondylitis. Overall study findings and caveats: Made up of fewer than 10 highly homologous variants, a TCR beta motif appeared characteristic of ankylosing spondylitis blood.

The antigens these receptors bind are not known. One entry per CDR3 protein results from TCRdb running MiXCR on the 5' RACE reads. There are 220,000 or so distinct CDR3 sequences in the sample; around 20% occur only once, and under 55% lies in the top ten. Source material: blood, either unsorted or a sorted T cell fraction (not recorded which). These receptors were collected from a male donor with ankylosing spondylitis.

The rearrangement uses TRBV6-1 and TRBJ2-6, with D possibly called TRBD1 or TRBD2 (6 bases each). Germline CDR1 reads MNHNS; CDR2 reads SASEGT. There are 17 residues in the CDR3. V lost 7 bases, J lost 0 bases, and 16 bases lay in between. The CDR3 here is CASMEGQWSSGANVLTF. CDR3 sequence (DNA): TGTGCCAGCATGGAGGGACAATGGTCCTCTGGGGCCAACGTCCTGACTTTC.

This chain links TRBV30 with TRBJ1-3; TRBD1 aligns across 8 bases. The length of the CDR3 is 14 residues. CDR1 and CDR2 (germline): GTSNPN, SVGIG (reference sequence). V shed 4 bases, J shed 0 bases, and the junction held 2 bases outside the gene matches. The CDR3 loop is CAWTTGVSGNTIYF. The DNA of the CDR3 is TGTGCCTGGACGACAGGGGTCTCTGGAAACACCATATATTTT.

This clonotype was counted a few times. The chain links TRBV6-1 to TRBJ2-7, with D maybe TRBD1 (6 bases). V was trimmed by 6 bases and J by 4 bases, leaving 13 bases between them. The germline V gene has CDR1 MNHNS and CDR2 SASEGT. The CDR3 runs to 13 residues. CDR3 protein: CASRPTGLYEQYF. In DNA, the CDR3 is TGTGCCAGCAGACCGACAGGACTTTACGAGCAGTACTTC.

The chain couples TRBV27 to TRBJ2-3, with D possibly matching TRBD1 (6 bases). Per germline, CDR1 MNHEY and CDR2 SMNVEV (reference sequence). The CDR3 contains 18 residues. Trimming left V 1 base short and J 4 bases short, with 21 bases between. The DNA of the CDR3 is TGTGCCAGCAGTTTATTATTCACCGGGACAAAATCCCCAGATACGCAGTATTTT. As protein: CASSLLFTGTKSPDTQYF.

This clonotype was seen only a few times. The gene calls are TRBV12-3 or TRBV12-4 and TRBJ1-2; weak D call: TRBD1 (5 bases). The V and J ends lost 5 bases and 4 bases respectively, with 11 bases between them. The CDR3 spans 13 residues. Here the CDR3 reads CASSPRVGYGYTF. The CDR3 bases are TGTGCCAGCAGTCCCAGGGTCGGCTATGGCTACACCTTC.

This clonotype has only a few counts. This chain connects TRBV5-1 to TRBJ2-3, with a weak D call TRBD2 (5 bases). Germline V gene sequence: CDR1 SGHRS, CDR2 YFSETQ. V dropped 1 base and J dropped 1 base, with 13 bases sitting between them. The CDR3 is 16 residues long. The CDR3 region is CASSLILSGGTDTQYF. The CDR3 region has the DNA TGCGCCAGCAGCTTGATTTTGAGCGGAGGCACAGATACGCAGTATTTT.

This clonotype was detected a few times. The chain employs TRBV5-1 and TRBJ2-2, with D perhaps TRBD1 (5 bases). The V gene lost 1 base and the J gene lost 3 bases, with 13 bases spanning the gap. Looked up from germline, CDR1 is SGHRS and CDR2 is YFSETQ. There are 16 residues in the CDR3. The CDR3: CASSLPPTGDTGELFF. The CDR3 region has the DNA TGCGCCAGCAGCTTGCCTCCTACAGGTGACACCGGGGAGCTGTTTTTT.

This clonotype was seen a few times. This chain links TRBV7-2 with TRBJ2-3; D ambiguous. Deletions cut 7 bases from V and 1 base from J, with 15 bases between. The CDR3 extends over 15 amino acids. CDR1 SGHTA and CDR2 FQGNSA come from the germline V gene. CDR3 DNA sequence: TGTGCCAGCATAATTCATCCCCAGGGCACAGATACGCAGTATTTT. This codes for CASIIHPQGTDTQYF.

The table lists this clonotype with a few counts. The V gene is TRBV10-2, the J gene TRBJ1-6, with a tentative D call TRBD1 (5 bases). Deletions cut 7 bases from V and 5 bases from J, with 21 bases between. The CDR3 is 17 amino acids. The V gene's germline CDR1 is WSHSY and CDR2 SAAADI. CDR3 nucleotide sequence: TGCGCCAGCACTCCACATCTAGGGACCGAAAATAATTCACCCCTCCACTTT. It yields the protein CASTPHLGTENNSPLHF.

This clonotype occurred a few times. The V gene is TRBV7-2, the J gene TRBJ2-5; 8 nucleotides align to TRBD1. The CDR3 spans 16 residues. V dropped 5 bases and J dropped 2; count of bases not matched to a gene: 10. From germline, CDR1 is SGHTA and CDR2 FQGNSA. The CDR3 protein is CASSLYGGTGQETQYF. In nucleotides, the CDR3 is TGTGCCAGCAGCCTCTACGGTGGGACAGGACAAGAGACCCAGTACTTC.

This chain uses TRBV27 with TRBJ2-5; 8 nucleotides align to TRBD1. This CDR3 spans 16 amino acids. In germline, CDR1 is MNHEY, CDR2 SMNVEV (reference sequence). Germline trimming cut 5 bases from V and 8 bases from J; bases unmatched to any gene: 16. CDR3 protein: CASSAGSGGGLHTQYF. The CDR3 DNA reads TGTGCCAGCAGTGCCGGCTCAGGGGGCGGGCTACATACCCAGTACTTC.

This clonotype was detected ten times or more. The gene calls are TRBV5-6 and TRBJ2-7; unclear D gene. Trimming shortened V by 2 bases and J by 3 bases, and 9 bases separated the two germline ends. The CDR3 consists of 13 residues. CDR1 and CDR2 (germline): SGHDT, YYEEEE. This chain's CDR3 is CASSFIGHYEQYF. CDR3 coding DNA: TGTGCCAGCAGCTTCATCGGGCACTACGAGCAGTACTTC.

V usage is TRBV5-4 and J usage is TRBJ2-7; TRBD1 is a possible D gene (6 bases). CDR3 length equals 14 residues. CDR1 SGHNT and CDR2 YYREEE come from the germline V gene (reference sequence). The V gene lost 3 bases and the J gene lost 5 bases, with 15 bases spanning the gap. The CDR3 loop reads CASSSQTGRHEQYF. For the CDR3, the DNA is TGTGCCAGCAGCTCCCAGACAGGACGACACGAGCAGTACTTC.

V is TRBV12-3 or TRBV12-4 and J is TRBJ2-5; D is uncertain. Trimming took 8 bases from V and 4 from J, leaving 11 bases between them. The CDR3 is made up of 12 amino acids. The CDR3 region has the DNA TGTGCCAGCTCATCGGTGGGAGAGACCCAGTACTTC. This codes for CASSSVGETQYF.

The J gene is TRBJ1-1, the V gene TRBV12-3 or TRBV12-4; D unresolved. V dropped 2 bases and J dropped 1 base, with 11 bases sitting between them. This CDR3 region has 15 residues. The CDR3 DNA is TGTGCCAGCAGTTTATTGCCACCAGAGAACACTGAAGCTTTCTTT. Its translation is CASSLLPPENTEAFF.

The chain is built from TRBV9 and TRBJ1-1; 8 bases are shared with TRBD1. Per germline, CDR1 SGDLS and CDR2 YYNGEE. There are 14 residues in the CDR3. Unmatched junction bases numbered 2, after V lost 3 bases and J lost 1 base. In DNA, the CDR3 is TGTGCCAGCAGCGCCGGGACAGGGAACACTGAAGCTTTCTTT. Amino acids: CASSAGTGNTEAFF.

This rearrangement joins TRBV20-1 to TRBJ2-5; the D gene is possibly TRBD2 (6 bases). There are 14 residues in the CDR3. V was trimmed by 0 bases and J by 5 bases, leaving 13 bases between them. Germline values: CDR1 DFQATT, CDR2 SNEGSKA (reference sequence). The DNA for the CDR3 is TGCAGTGCTAGAGATCGGGAGCGATTCGAGACCCAGTACTTC. Translating it yields CSARDRERFETQYF.

The chain links TRBV4-2 to TRBJ2-3; D possibly corresponds to TRBD1 (6 bases). This CDR3 spans 17 amino acids. Looked up from germline, CDR1 is LGHNA and CDR2 is YNFKEQ. With 1 base removed from V and 4 bases from J, the gap between germline ends came to 18 bases. CDR3 residues: CASSQVRQLQGSDTQYF. The CDR3 DNA reads as TGTGCCAGCAGCCAAGTGCGGCAGCTCCAGGGGTCAGATACGCAGTATTTT.

The rearrangement joins TRBV27 to TRBJ1-2; a possible D gene is TRBD1 (6 bases). Germline-derived CDR1 and CDR2 are MNHEY and SMNVEV (reference sequence). V was trimmed by 5 bases and J by 3 bases, leaving 16 bases between them. The CDR3 totals 15 residues. Written as DNA, the CDR3 is TGTGCCAGCAGTCCAACCCCCCCAGGGGACTATGGCTACACCTTC. This sequence encodes CASSPTPPGDYGYTF.

This clonotype was counted many times. This rearrangement joins TRBV12-3 or TRBV12-4 to TRBJ2-3; no reliable D call. This CDR3 has 12 residues. The V end was cut by 3 bases, the J end by 3 bases, with 4 bases between. CDR3 region: CASSFPTDTQYF. In DNA form, the CDR3 reads TGTGCCAGCAGTTTCCCGACAGATACGCAGTATTTT.

The chain couples TRBV10-2 to TRBJ2-7, with a tentative D call TRBD2 (5 bases). The CDR3 contains 12 residues. The germline V and J ends were trimmed by 6 bases and 2 bases, with 8 bases remaining between them. CDR1 and CDR2 (germline): WSHSY, SAAADI. CDR3 amino acids: CASRDWAYEQYF. The CDR3 nucleotides are TGCGCCAGCAGGGACTGGGCCTACGAGCAGTACTTC.

The chain links TRBV6-1 to TRBJ2-7, with TRBD1 as a possible D gene (6 bases). The CDR3 spans 16 residues. Germline-derived CDR1 and CDR2 are MNHNS and SASEGT. V was pared by 6 bases and J by 3 bases, with 21 bases between. CDR3 residues: CASRSGRTDHLYEQYF. In nucleotides, the CDR3 is TGTGCCAGCAGGTCCGGACGGACAGACCACCTCTACGAGCAGTACTTC.

This clonotype occurred a few times. The chain combines TRBV4-2 with TRBJ1-4; D gene unclear. Trimming took 0 bases from V and 3 from J, leaving 11 bases between them. Germline V gives CDR1 LGHNA, CDR2 YNFKEQ. The CDR3 loop spans 16 amino acids. This CDR3 reads CASSQDFPQANEKLFF. The CDR3 DNA reads as TGTGCCAGCAGCCAAGATTTCCCCCAAGCTAATGAAAAACTGTTTTTT.

This clonotype was observed at least ten times. The chain recombines TRBV6-4 with TRBJ2-2; D is unresolved. The germline CDR1 and CDR2 sequences are MRHNA and SNTAGT. The CDR3 is made up of 13 amino acids. Trimming left V 2 bases short and J 8 bases short, with 9 bases between. In nucleotides, the CDR3 is TGTGCCAGCAGTGACGGGTCAACAGGGGAGCTGTTTTTT. Protein: CASSDGSTGELFF.

This clonotype was counted once. The CDR3 DNA reads as TGTGCCAGCAGCTTATTAAGGGGGACCTTCGATGGGGATACGCAGTATTTT. The encoded protein is CASSLLRGTFDGDTQYF. The chain carries TRBV11-2 and TRBJ2-3; TRBD1 is a possible D gene (6 bases). The CDR3 length is 17 residues. The V end lost 2 bases, the J end lost 6 bases, and 21 bases lay between the germline ends. CDR1 is SGHAT and CDR2 is FQNNGV in the germline V gene.

This clonotype has only a few counts. The gene calls are TRBV12-3 or TRBV12-4 and TRBJ2-2, with TRBD1 as a possible D gene (6 bases). Between the trimmed V and J ends, which lost 5 bases and 5 bases, there was a span of 9 bases. CDR3 size: 13 residues. The DNA for the CDR3 is TGTGCCAGCAGTAACAGGGTTACCGGGGAGCTGTTTTTT. It is translated as CASSNRVTGELFF.

This clonotype has a single count. The V gene is TRBV5-6, the J gene TRBJ2-5; TRBD2 matches 10 bases. Unmatched junction bases numbered 9, after V lost 2 bases and J lost 5 bases. The CDR3 sequence is 16 residues long. Germline CDR1 is SGHDT and CDR2 is YYEEEE. CDR3 region: CASSFFLGTSDETQYF. The CDR3 DNA sequence: TGTGCCAGCAGCTTTTTTCTTGGGACTAGCGACGAGACCCAGTACTTC.

The chain is built from TRBV7-9 and TRBJ1-2; no clear D. The CDR3 is 13 amino acids. In germline, CDR1 is SEHNR, CDR2 FQNEAQ (reference sequence). Trimming stripped 4 bases from V and 6 bases from J, with 12 bases between. The CDR3 sequence is CASSSPLLHGYTF. The CDR3, as DNA: TGTGCCAGCAGCTCCCCGCTTTTGCATGGCTACACCTTC.

The V and J genes are TRBV19 and TRBJ1-5; D gene ambiguous. The CDR3 contains 12 residues. Trimming shortened V by 5 bases and J by 11 bases, and 13 bases separated the two germline ends. CDR1 and CDR2 (germline): LNHDA, SQIVND (reference sequence). The CDR3: CASSSPVEAQHF. The CDR3 region has the DNA TGTGCCAGTAGTTCTCCGGTCGAGGCCCAGCATTTT.

The V call is TRBV20-1, the J call TRBJ2-7; 16 nucleotides match TRBD2. The trim removed 3 bases at V and 2 bases at J, leaving 13 bases unmatched. The V gene's germline CDR1 is DFQATT and CDR2 SNEGSKA (reference sequence). This CDR3 is built from 19 residues. The CDR3 coding sequence is TGCAGTGCTAGTGGGGAACCGGGACTAGCGGGAGGGAAGGCCTACGAGCAGTACTTC. Translated: CSASGEPGLAGGKAYEQYF.

Only a few counts were recorded for this clonotype. This sequence joins TRBV15 and TRBJ2-5; TRBD2 matches at 9 bases. The germline gives CDR1 LNHNV, CDR2 YYDKDF (reference sequence). The length of the CDR3 is 12 residues. V was pared by 9 bases and J by 5 bases, with 4 bases of the junction left unmatched. CDR3 sequence reads: CATASGGETQYF. CDR3 bases: TGTGCCACTGCAAGCGGGGGGGAGACCCAGTACTTC. Based on the CDR3 plus reference TRBV15 and TRBJ2-5, the full variable domain is DAMVIQNPRYQVTQFGKPVTLSCSQTLNHNVMYWYQQKSSQAPKLLFHYYDKDFNNEADTPDNFQSRRPNTSFCFLDIRSPGLGDTAMYLCATASGGETQYFGPGTRLLVL.

The chain uses TRBV7-9 and TRBJ2-7; 8 bases line up with TRBD1. The CDR3 is 14 residues long. Looked up from germline, CDR1 is SEHNR and CDR2 is FQNEAQ (reference sequence). V lost 3 bases, J lost 3 bases, and 4 bases stayed unmatched. The CDR3 sequence is CASSLPGGGYEQYF. The CDR3 bases are TGTGCCAGCAGCTTGCCAGGGGGCGGCTACGAGCAGTACTTC.